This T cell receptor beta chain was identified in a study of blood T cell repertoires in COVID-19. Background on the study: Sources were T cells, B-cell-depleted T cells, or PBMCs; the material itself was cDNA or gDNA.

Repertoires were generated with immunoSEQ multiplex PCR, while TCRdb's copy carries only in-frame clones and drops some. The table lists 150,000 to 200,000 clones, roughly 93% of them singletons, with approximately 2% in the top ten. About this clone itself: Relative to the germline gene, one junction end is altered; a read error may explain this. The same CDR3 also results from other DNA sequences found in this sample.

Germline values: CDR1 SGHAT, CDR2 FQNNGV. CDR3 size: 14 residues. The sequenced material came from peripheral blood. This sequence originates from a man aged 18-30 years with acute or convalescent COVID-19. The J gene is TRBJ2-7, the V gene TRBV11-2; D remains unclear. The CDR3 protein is CASSPSMVPYEQYF. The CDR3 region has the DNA TGTGCCAGCAGCCCTAGTATGGTCCCCTATGAGCAGTACTTC.